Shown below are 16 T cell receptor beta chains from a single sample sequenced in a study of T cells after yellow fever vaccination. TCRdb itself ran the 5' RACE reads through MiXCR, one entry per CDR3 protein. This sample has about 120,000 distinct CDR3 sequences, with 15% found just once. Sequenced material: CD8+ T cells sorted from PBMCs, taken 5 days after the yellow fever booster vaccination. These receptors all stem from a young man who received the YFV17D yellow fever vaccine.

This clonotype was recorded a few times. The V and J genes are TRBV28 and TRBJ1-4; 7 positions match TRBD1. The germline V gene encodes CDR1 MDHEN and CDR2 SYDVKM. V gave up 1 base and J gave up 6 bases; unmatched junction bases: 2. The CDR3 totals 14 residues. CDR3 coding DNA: TGTGCCAGCAGTTTATTCCAGGGGGATGAAAAACTGTTTTTT. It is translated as CASSLFQGDEKLFF.

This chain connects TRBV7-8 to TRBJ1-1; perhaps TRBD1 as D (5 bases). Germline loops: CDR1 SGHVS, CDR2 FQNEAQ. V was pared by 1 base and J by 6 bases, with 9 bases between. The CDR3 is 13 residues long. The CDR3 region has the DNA TGTGCCAGCAGCTTAGGGGGCTCATCTGAAGCTTTCTTT. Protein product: CASSLGGSSEAFF.

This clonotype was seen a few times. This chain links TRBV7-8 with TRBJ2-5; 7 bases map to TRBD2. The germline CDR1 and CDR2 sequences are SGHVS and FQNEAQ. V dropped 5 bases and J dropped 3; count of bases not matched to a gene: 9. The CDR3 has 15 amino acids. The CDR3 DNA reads TGTGCCAGCAGCCACCCGTCTGCGGGGGAAGAGACCCAGTACTTC. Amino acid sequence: CASSHPSAGEETQYF.

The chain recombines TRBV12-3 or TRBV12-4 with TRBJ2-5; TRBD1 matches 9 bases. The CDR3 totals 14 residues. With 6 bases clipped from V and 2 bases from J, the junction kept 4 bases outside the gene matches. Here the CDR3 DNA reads TGTGCCAGCAGCCGGGACAGGGCTCAAGAGACCCAGTACTTC. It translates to CASSRDRAQETQYF.

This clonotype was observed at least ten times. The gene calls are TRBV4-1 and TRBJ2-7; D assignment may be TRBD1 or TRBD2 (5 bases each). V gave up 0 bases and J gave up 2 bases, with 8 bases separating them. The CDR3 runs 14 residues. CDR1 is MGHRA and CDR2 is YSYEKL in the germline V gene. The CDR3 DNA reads TGCGCCAGCAGCCAAGACAGGGAGCCCTACGAGCAGTACTTC. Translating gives CASSQDREPYEQYF.

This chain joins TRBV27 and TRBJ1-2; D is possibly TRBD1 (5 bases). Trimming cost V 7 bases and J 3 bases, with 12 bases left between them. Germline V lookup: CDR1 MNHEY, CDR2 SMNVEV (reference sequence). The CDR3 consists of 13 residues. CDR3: CASKRQGDYGYTF. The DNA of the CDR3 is TGTGCCAGCAAACGGCAGGGCGACTATGGCTACACCTTC.

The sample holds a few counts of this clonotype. The chain's CDR3 is CASRDVAGLAGEQFF. The CDR3 DNA is TGCGCCAGCCGGGACGTTGCGGGACTAGCGGGAGAGCAGTTCTTC. This chain joins TRBV10-2 and TRBJ2-1; 13 nucleotides align to TRBD2. CDR3 length equals 15 residues. Germline lookup yields CDR1 WSHSY and CDR2 SAAADI. Trimming cost V 8 bases and J 10 bases; bases outside gene matches: 11.

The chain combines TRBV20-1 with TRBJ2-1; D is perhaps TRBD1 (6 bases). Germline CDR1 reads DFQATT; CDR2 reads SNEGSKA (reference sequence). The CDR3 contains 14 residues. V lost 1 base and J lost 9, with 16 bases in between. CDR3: CSARARNRAGEQFF. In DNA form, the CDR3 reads TGCAGTGCTAGAGCCAGAAACAGGGCTGGTGAGCAGTTCTTC.

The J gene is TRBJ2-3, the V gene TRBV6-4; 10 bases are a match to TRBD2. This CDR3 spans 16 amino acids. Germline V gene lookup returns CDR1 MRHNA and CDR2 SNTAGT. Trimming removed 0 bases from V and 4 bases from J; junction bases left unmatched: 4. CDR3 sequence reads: CASSDSASGGADTQYF. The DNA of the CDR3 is TGTGCCAGCAGTGACTCGGCTAGCGGGGGAGCAGATACGCAGTATTTT.

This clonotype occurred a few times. CDR3 region: CASSLGSGGRNEQFF. As DNA, the CDR3 is TGTGCCAGCAGCTTAGGGAGCGGGGGTCGCAATGAGCAGTTCTTC. The gene calls are TRBV7-9 and TRBJ2-1; 8 bases are a match to TRBD2. Trimming took 1 base from V and 6 from J; bases not matched to a gene: 5. CDR1 and CDR2 from the germline V gene are SEHNR and FQNEAQ (reference sequence). CDR3 length: 15 residues.

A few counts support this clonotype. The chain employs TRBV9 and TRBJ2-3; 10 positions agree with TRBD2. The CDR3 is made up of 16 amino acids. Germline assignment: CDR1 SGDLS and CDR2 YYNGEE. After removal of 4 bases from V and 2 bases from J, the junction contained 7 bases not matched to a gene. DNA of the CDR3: TGTGCCAGCAGCAAAATTAGCGGGGGGCTCACAGATACGCAGTATTTT. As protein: CASSKISGGLTDTQYF.

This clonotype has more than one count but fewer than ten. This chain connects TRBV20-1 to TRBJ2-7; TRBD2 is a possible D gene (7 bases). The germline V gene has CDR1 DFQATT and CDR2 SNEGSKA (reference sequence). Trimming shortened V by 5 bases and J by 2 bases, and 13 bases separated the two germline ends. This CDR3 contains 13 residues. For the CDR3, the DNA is TGCAGTGCTCTTAGGGGGGGGCCCTACGAGCAGTACTTC. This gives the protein CSALRGGPYEQYF.

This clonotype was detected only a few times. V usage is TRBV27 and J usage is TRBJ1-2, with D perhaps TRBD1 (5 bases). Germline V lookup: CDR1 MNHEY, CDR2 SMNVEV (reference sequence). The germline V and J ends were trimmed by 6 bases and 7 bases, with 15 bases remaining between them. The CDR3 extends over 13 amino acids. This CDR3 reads CASSRLGPGGYTF. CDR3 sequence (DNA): TGTGCCAGCAGCCGCCTGGGGCCGGGTGGCTACACCTTC.

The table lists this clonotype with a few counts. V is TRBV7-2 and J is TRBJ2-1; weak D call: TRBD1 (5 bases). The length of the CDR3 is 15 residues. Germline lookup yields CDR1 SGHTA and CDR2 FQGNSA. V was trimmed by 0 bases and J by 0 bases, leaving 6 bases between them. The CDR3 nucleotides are TGTGCCAGCAGCTTAGCGGGGCCCTCCTACAATGAGCAGTTCTTC. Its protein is CASSLAGPSYNEQFF.

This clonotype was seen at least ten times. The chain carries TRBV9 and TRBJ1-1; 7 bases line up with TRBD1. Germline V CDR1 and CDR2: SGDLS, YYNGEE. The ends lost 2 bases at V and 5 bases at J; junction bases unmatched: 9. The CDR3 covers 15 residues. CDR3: CASSVGSPGGTEAFF. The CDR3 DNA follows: TGTGCCAGCAGCGTGGGGAGTCCAGGGGGGACTGAAGCTTTCTTT.

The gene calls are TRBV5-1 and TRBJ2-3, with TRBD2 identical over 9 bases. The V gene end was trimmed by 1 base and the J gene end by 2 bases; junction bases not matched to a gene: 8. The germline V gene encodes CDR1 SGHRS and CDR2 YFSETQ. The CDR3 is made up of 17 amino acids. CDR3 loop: CASSLRFAGGPTDTQYF. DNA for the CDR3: TGCGCCAGCAGCTTGCGGTTCGCGGGGGGGCCCACAGATACGCAGTATTTT.